The 19 T cell receptor beta chains below were found in one sample sequenced in a study of blood T cell repertoires in COVID-19. Repertoires were generated with immunoSEQ multiplex PCR, while TCRdb's copy carries only in-frame clones and drops some. The table includes about 90,000 clones, about 82% detected once. The material sequenced was peripheral blood. Receptors were obtained from a woman aged 70-85 years with active or convalescent COVID-19.

This clone was recorded only once. The chain is built from TRBV25-1 and TRBJ2-2, with a weak D call TRBD1 (6 bases). Trimming stripped 5 bases from V and 4 bases from J, with 8 bases between. The CDR3 consists of 13 residues. From germline, CDR1 is MGHDK and CDR2 SYGVNS. CDR3 sequence reads: CASSRTVTGELFF. The CDR3 DNA reads TGTGCCAGCAGTCGGACAGTCACCGGGGAGCTGTTTTTT.

J is TRBJ2-7 and V is TRBV15; a weak D match, TRBD2 (5 bases). The CDR3 runs to 16 residues. CDR1 is LNHNV and CDR2 is YYDKDF in the germline V gene (reference sequence). The germline V and J ends were trimmed by 3 bases and 0 bases, with 15 bases remaining between them. The CDR3 spells CATSRDSQAISYEQYF. In nucleotides, the CDR3 is TGTGCCACCAGCAGGGACTCTCAGGCTATCTCCTACGAGCAGTACTTC.

The V call is TRBV7-9, the J call TRBJ2-7; 8 bases are shared with TRBD2. J gave up 2 bases and V 1 base, and 4 bases lay outside the gene matches. The CDR3 extends over 15 amino acids. Germline V CDR1 and CDR2: SEHNR, FQNEAQ (reference sequence). CDR3: CASSLDGGETYEQYF. The CDR3 DNA reads TGTGCCAGCAGCTTAGACGGGGGGGAGACCTACGAGCAGTACTTC.

V and J are TRBV7-2 and TRBJ2-7; TRBD1 aligns across 9 bases. CDR1 and CDR2 (germline): SGHTA, FQGNSA. The CDR3 is 14 residues long. With V trimmed by 5 bases and J by 6 bases, 8 bases remained unmatched. The DNA of the CDR3 is TGTGCCAGCAGCCTCTGGACAGGGGTGGGCGAGCAGTACTTC. Translation gives CASSLWTGVGEQYF.

This chain joins TRBV3-1 (or the pseudogene TRBV3-2) and TRBJ1-5; 7 nucleotides agree with TRBD1. V was clipped by 5 bases and J by 6 bases; unmatched bases: 7. CDR1 is LGHDT, CDR2 YNNKEL, per germline (reference sequence). This CDR3 has 14 residues. CDR3: CASSEGTGAQPQHF. The CDR3 bases are TGTGCCAGCAGCGAAGGTACAGGGGCTCAGCCCCAGCATTTT.

The V and J genes are TRBV6-4 and TRBJ1-2; 8 nucleotides align to TRBD1. The CDR3 consists of 14 residues. Germline assignment: CDR1 MRHNA and CDR2 SNTAGT. The J segment lost 2 bases and the V segment lost 6 bases, leaving 5 bases of the junction unmatched. Here the CDR3 reads CASRDAGGNYGYTF. The CDR3 region has the DNA TGTGCCAGCAGGGACGCAGGGGGCAACTATGGCTACACCTTC.

The gene calls are TRBV19 and TRBJ1-4, with 12 bases matching TRBD1. J gave up 8 bases and V 10 bases, and 5 bases lay outside the gene matches. This CDR3 region has 13 residues. Germline V gene lookup returns CDR1 LNHDA and CDR2 SQIVND (reference sequence). This CDR3 reads CATRDRGPEKLFF. CDR3 nucleotides: TGTGCCACTAGGGACAGGGGGCCGGAAAAACTGTTTTTT.

This chain links TRBV25-1 with TRBJ1-2; TRBD1 aligns across 7 bases. J gave up 8 bases and V 5 bases, and 8 bases lay outside the gene matches. The CDR3 loop spans 13 amino acids. CDR1 is MGHDK and CDR2 is SYGVNS in the germline V gene. The CDR3 reads CASSRPGGGGYTF. The CDR3 DNA reads as TGTGCCAGCAGTAGGCCAGGGGGTGGAGGCTACACCTTC.

Only one count was recorded for this clone. The V and J genes are TRBV5-4 and TRBJ1-2, with D uncertain. Germline V gives CDR1 SGHNT, CDR2 YYREEE (reference sequence). Trimming left V 4 bases short and J 8 bases short, with 18 bases between. This CDR3 is 14 amino acids long. The CDR3 here is CASSQTQDLWGYTF. As DNA, the CDR3 is TGTGCCAGCAGCCAAACCCAGGATCTATGGGGCTACACCTTC.

The chain combines TRBV6-6 with TRBJ2-3, with D possibly being TRBD2 (5 bases). Germline V lookup: CDR1 MNHNY, CDR2 SVGAGI (reference sequence). The CDR3 contains 13 residues. Deletions cut 8 bases from V and 5 bases from J, with 14 bases between. CDR3 nucleotide sequence: TGTGCCAGCGGAGCGGCCGCCCGAGATACGCAGTATTTT. Its protein is CASGAAARDTQYF.

V is TRBV3-1 (or the pseudogene TRBV3-2) and J is TRBJ2-7, with TRBD2 matching 8 bases. The CDR3 runs to 15 residues. The ends lost 3 bases at V and 6 bases at J; junction bases unmatched: 10. Germline V gene data show CDR1 as LGHDT and CDR2 as YNNKEL (reference sequence). CDR3 DNA: TGTGCCAGCAGCCATTATGGGACTAGAACCTCCGAGCAGTACTTC. Its protein product is CASSHYGTRTSEQYF.

V gene TRBV28 combines with J gene TRBJ2-5; 7 nucleotides line up with TRBD2. Germline V gene lookup returns CDR1 MDHEN and CDR2 SYDVKM. J lost 4 bases, V lost 6 bases, and 5 bases had no gene match. The CDR3 extends over 13 amino acids. The CDR3 DNA sequence: TGTGCCAGCAGGAGCGGGGACGCAGAGACCCAGTACTTC. It encodes CASRSGDAETQYF.

V usage is TRBV10-3 and J usage is TRBJ2-7; the D gene is possibly TRBD1 (6 bases). V was cut by 5 bases and J by 2 bases, with 13 bases left in between. CDR3 length: 14 residues. CDR1 is ENHRY, CDR2 SYGVKD, per germline. Here the CDR3 DNA reads TGTGCCATCAGTACACAACAGGGTCCCTACGAGCAGTACTTC. Encoded protein: CAISTQQGPYEQYF.

The chain has TRBV18 and TRBJ1-2; no definite D call. This CDR3 is 14 amino acids long. Germline values: CDR1 KGHSH, CDR2 LQKENI. The ends were cut back, 3 bases at V and 4 bases at J, with 12 bases in the middle. CDR3 DNA: TGTGCCAGCTCACCCTCGGGTATGACCTATGGCTACACCTTC. Protein product: CASSPSGMTYGYTF.

This sequence joins TRBV4-1 and TRBJ2-5; tentatively, D is TRBD1 (6 bases). The CDR3 runs to 18 residues. V lost 4 bases, J lost 5 bases, and 26 bases lay in between. Looked up from germline, CDR1 is MGHRA and CDR2 is YSYEKL. This CDR3 reads CASSPGDVGAGIGETQYF. CDR3 coding DNA: TGCGCCAGCAGCCCGGGCGATGTGGGGGCCGGGATAGGGGAGACCCAGTACTTC.

This clone was picked up one time. V is TRBV3-1 (or the pseudogene TRBV3-2) and J is TRBJ2-1, with TRBD1 as a possible D gene (5 bases). The V end lost 1 base, the J end lost 0 bases, and 7 bases lay between the germline ends. The CDR3 loop spans 15 amino acids. Germline-derived CDR1 and CDR2 are LGHDT and YNNKEL (reference sequence). The CDR3 DNA is TGTGCCAGCAGCCAAGGGGGCAACTCCTACAATGAGCAGTTCTTC. Encoded protein: CASSQGGNSYNEQFF.

This chain joins TRBV24-1 and TRBJ2-4, with D perhaps TRBD1 (6 bases). The germline V gene encodes CDR1 KGHDR and CDR2 SFDVKD. Trimming removed 4 bases from V and 0 bases from J, with 9 bases in between. This CDR3 has 15 amino acids. CDR3 nucleotides: TGTGCCACCAGTGACGGACAGTTAGCCAAAAACATTCAGTACTTC. This sequence encodes CATSDGQLAKNIQYF.

The chain has TRBV11-2 and TRBJ1-5; no definite D call. The V gene lost 1 base and the J gene lost 7 bases, with 8 bases spanning the gap. From germline, CDR1 is SGHAT and CDR2 FQNNGV. CDR3 length: 13 residues. CDR3 DNA: TGTGCCAGCAGCTTAGCCCTAGAGCAGCCCCAGCATTTT. This encodes CASSLALEQPQHF.

V usage is TRBV5-1 and J usage is TRBJ2-5; D possibly corresponds to TRBD2 (6 bases). Per the germline V gene, CDR1 is SGHRS and CDR2 is YFSETQ. The CDR3 has 15 amino acids. V gave up 4 bases and J gave up 3 bases, with 16 bases separating them. The CDR3 reads CASSDTGTSEETQYF. Here the CDR3 DNA reads TGCGCCAGCAGCGACACCGGGACTTCGGAAGAGACCCAGTACTTC.